The T cell receptor (beta chain) described here comes from a study of shared clonotypes between healthy human individuals. Broader study findings: Several donors held approximately 4.5% of naive CD4 clonotypes in common.

As to this clone: What it recognizes is unknown.

Some clones are missing from TCRdb's copy, which holds only in-frame ones; the method was immunoSEQ multiplex PCR. The sample lists about 380,000 clones, around 96% occurring once. Germline V gene lookup returns CDR1 WNHNN and CDR2 SYGVQD (reference sequence). The CDR3 covers 17 residues. V shed 0 bases and J shed 6 bases, with 18 bases lying between them. Specimen: memory CD8+ T cells sorted from blood. Subset reported: CD45RO+ cells pooled with CCR7-negative TemRA cells. The clonotype originates from a man aged 25-40 years in good health. V is TRBV10-1 and J is TRBJ2-1, with D possibly being TRBD2 (7 bases). The CDR3 spells CASSESRASGGGNEQFF. CDR3 nucleotides: TGCGCCAGCAGTGAGTCCCGGGCTAGCGGAGGGGGCAATGAGCAGTTCTTC.